The 18 T cell receptor beta chains below were found in one sample sequenced in a study of shared clonotypes between healthy human individuals. Generated by immunoSEQ multiplex PCR, the TCRdb table keeps only in-frame clones and is missing some. The sample has approximately 1.5 million clones; 98% are singletons. The material sequenced was naive CD4+ T cells sorted from blood. Subset indicated: CD45RA+ positively selected. The receptor source for this set is a man aged 25 to 40 in good health.

The rearrangement links TRBV7-9 to TRBJ1-4, with D possibly TRBD1 on 6 matching bases. The ends were cut back, 3 bases at V and 6 bases at J, with 11 bases in the middle. CDR3 length: 14 residues. Germline lookup yields CDR1 SEHNR and CDR2 FQNEAQ (reference sequence). The CDR3 here is CASSFDRFHEKLFF. CDR3 nucleotides: TGTGCCAGCAGCTTCGACAGGTTTCATGAAAAACTGTTTTTT.

A few counts support this clone. This chain joins TRBV6-5 and TRBJ1-1; no clear D. The CDR3 runs to 13 residues. Trimming took 2 bases from V and 3 from J, leaving 7 bases between them. Germline values: CDR1 MNHEY, CDR2 SVGAGI. Written as DNA, the CDR3 is TGTGCCAGCAGTTACGGGTGGGACACTGAAGCTTTCTTT. Protein: CASSYGWDTEAFF.

This rearrangement joins TRBV29-1 to TRBJ2-3, with D possibly TRBD1 on 5 matching bases. Germline V gene lookup returns CDR1 SQVTM and CDR2 ANQGSEA. The CDR3 totals 13 residues. V was clipped by 4 bases and J by 2 bases, with 10 bases between them. Here the CDR3 reads CSVVQGNTDTQYF. As DNA, the CDR3 is TGCAGCGTTGTTCAGGGTAACACAGATACGCAGTATTTT.

The gene calls are TRBV5-5 and TRBJ1-2; 7 bases match TRBD1. J gave up 5 bases and V 7 bases, and 17 bases lay outside the gene matches. The CDR3 has 16 amino acids. Germline loops: CDR1 SGHKS, CDR2 YYEKEE (reference sequence). The CDR3 protein is CASGGGRGERVYGYTF. DNA for the CDR3: TGTGCCAGCGGAGGAGGCAGGGGGGAGAGAGTTTATGGCTACACCTTC.

This chain connects TRBV7-9 to TRBJ2-3; D is ambiguous. CDR1 and CDR2 from the germline V gene are SEHNR and FQNEAQ (reference sequence). V lost 5 bases and J 2 bases, leaving 11 bases between the germline ends. This CDR3 is 14 amino acids long. CDR3 in DNA: TGTGCCAGCAGCCGAGAATTATACACAGATACGCAGTATTTT. Residues: CASSRELYTDTQYF.

This sequence joins TRBV18 and TRBJ2-1; maybe TRBD1 (6 bases). Trimming shortened V by 0 bases and J by 3 bases, and 18 bases separated the two germline ends. The CDR3 runs 18 residues. Looked up from germline, CDR1 is KGHSH and CDR2 is LQKENI. The CDR3 sequence is CASSPPADYTGSYNEQFF. CDR3 bases: TGTGCCAGCTCACCACCGGCTGACTATACAGGGAGCTACAATGAGCAGTTCTTC.

J is TRBJ2-1 and V is TRBV7-9, with TRBD1 matching 7 bases. The V gene's germline CDR1 is SEHNR and CDR2 FQNEAQ (reference sequence). The CDR3 totals 14 residues. Trimming took 5 bases from V and 7 from J; bases not matched to a gene: 8. Written as DNA, the CDR3 is TGTGCCAGCAGCCCGGACAGGATGAGAAATGAGCAGTTCTTC. Translating gives CASSPDRMRNEQFF.

In this sample, this clone turned up once. Other DNA variants within this sample encode the same CDR3. The rearrangement uses TRBV10-3 and TRBJ2-1; unclear D gene. The germline CDR1 and CDR2 sequences are ENHRY and SYGVKD. The CDR3 totals 12 residues. Trimming stripped 3 bases from V and 5 bases from J, with 5 bases between. Written as DNA, the CDR3 is TGTGCCATCAGTGAAACAGACAATGAGCAGTTCTTC. Translation gives CAISETDNEQFF.

With respect to this clone: An end of the junction differs from the germline gene, which may be a read error. V usage is TRBV5-3 and J usage is TRBJ2-3, with D hard to call. TRBV5-3 carries the ORF label, with uncertain function. This CDR3 contains 14 residues. The CDR3: CASSYRTGLDTQYF. The DNA for the CDR3 is TGTGCCAGCAGCTACCGGACGGGCTTGGATACGCAGTATTTT.

CDR3 sequence reads: CASSPGLALQETQYF. The CDR3 region has the DNA TGTGCCAGCAGCCCGGGACTAGCGCTTCAAGAGACCCAGTACTTC. The chain links TRBV5-4 to TRBJ2-5, with 10 bases matching TRBD2. Losses at the gene ends were 4 bases for V and 2 bases for J; bases not matched to a gene: 5. CDR3 length: 15 amino acids. CDR1 and CDR2 (germline): SGHNT, YYREEE (reference sequence).

This clone appeared a single time. This same CDR3 is encoded by further DNA sequences in the sample. This rearrangement joins TRBV9 to TRBJ1-5, with unresolved D. The CDR3 covers 14 residues. Germline CDR1 reads SGDLS; CDR2 reads YYNGEE. V shed 0 bases and J shed 2 bases, with 6 bases lying between them. CDR3 amino acids: CASSVGAGNQPQHF. CDR3 coding DNA: TGTGCCAGCAGCGTAGGGGCAGGCAATCAGCCCCAGCATTTT. The entire variable domain, with the rest obtained from reference TRBV9 and TRBJ1-5, is as follows: DSGVTQTPKHLITATGQRVTLRCSPRSGDLSVYWYQQSLDQGLQFLIQYYNGEERAKGNILERFSAQQFPDLHSELNLSSLELGDSALYFCASSVGAGNQPQHFGDGTRLSIL.

V usage is TRBV6-5 and J usage is TRBJ2-3; D gene uncertain. V was clipped by 2 bases and J by 0 bases, with 6 bases between them. The CDR3 length is 14 residues. From germline, CDR1 is MNHEY and CDR2 SVGAGI. In DNA form, the CDR3 reads TGTGCCAGCAGTTACGGGATTAGCACAGATACGCAGTATTTT. Amino acids: CASSYGISTDTQYF.

This clone was counted once. The chain carries TRBV9 and TRBJ2-7; possible D gene TRBD2, 5 bases. This CDR3 has 11 residues. V lost 7 bases and J lost 5, with 10 bases in between. CDR1 and CDR2 from the germline V gene are SGDLS and YYNGEE. The CDR3 coding sequence is TGTGCCAGCCGGAGGCCCGACGAGCAGTACTTC. The encoded protein is CASRRPDEQYF.

The V and J genes are TRBV5-4 and TRBJ1-2; TRBD1 is a possible D gene (6 bases). The length of the CDR3 is 13 residues. Germline values: CDR1 SGHNT, CDR2 YYREEE (reference sequence). V dropped 4 bases and J dropped 6 bases, with 13 bases sitting between them. The CDR3 DNA reads as TGTGCCAGCAGCCTCATTACAGGGAATGGCTACACCTTC. This gives the protein CASSLITGNGYTF.

This clone was observed once. The V call is TRBV5-5, the J call TRBJ2-1; 11 bases fit TRBD2. The ends lost 4 bases at V and 5 bases at J; junction bases unmatched: 5. The CDR3 loop spans 15 amino acids. CDR1 and CDR2 (germline): SGHKS, YYEKEE (reference sequence). CDR3 residues: CASSAPGLADNEQFF. In nucleotides, the CDR3 is TGTGCCAGCAGCGCACCGGGACTAGCGGACAATGAGCAGTTCTTC. The full variable domain, its missing parts supplied by reference TRBV5-5 and TRBJ2-1, is DAGVTQSPTHLIKTRGQQVTLRCSPISGHKSVSWYQQVLGQGPQFIFQYYEKEERGRGNFPDRFSARQFPNYSSELNVNALLLGDSALYLCASSAPGLADNEQFFGPGTRLTVL.

This clone was seen just once. The rearrangement joins TRBV21-1 to TRBJ2-3; TRBD2, the table's D call, lacks a check against the DNA. TRBV21-1 is annotated as a pseudogene. The CDR3 has 14 residues. CDR3 protein: CASSKDGRTDTQYF. The CDR3 coding sequence is TGTGCCAGCAGCAAGGACGGGAGGACAGATACGCAGTATTTT.

The table lists this clone with a count of one. The V call is TRBV27, the J call TRBJ1-5; D is undetermined. Trimming removed 1 base from V and 6 bases from J, with 10 bases in between. Germline V gene lookup returns CDR1 MNHEY and CDR2 SMNVEV (reference sequence). This CDR3 spans 14 amino acids. The chain's CDR3 is CASSLFPELQPQHF. In DNA form, the CDR3 reads TGTGCCAGCAGTTTATTTCCGGAACTTCAGCCCCAGCATTTT.

The V and J genes are TRBV6-1 and TRBJ1-2; 8 bases are a match to TRBD1. Germline CDR1 is MNHNS and CDR2 is SASEGT. The CDR3 has 15 residues. Unmatched junction bases numbered 7, after V lost 5 bases and J lost 2 bases. The CDR3 DNA reads TGTGCCAGCAGTCTCCAGGGGGCGTTAAACTATGGCTACACCTTC. Amino acid sequence: CASSLQGALNYGYTF.